This T cell receptor (beta chain) was captured in a study of shared clonotypes between healthy human individuals. Overall study findings and caveats: Clonotype sharing across a few donors was observed for about 4.8% of naive CD4 clonotypes.

There are 17 residues in the CDR3. V shed 7 bases, J shed 3 bases, and the junction held 15 bases outside the gene matches. The germline V gene encodes CDR1 LNHDA and CDR2 SQIVND (reference sequence). Sequenced by immunoSEQ multiplex PCR; TCRdb stores in-frame clones only, minus some. The sample holds over a million clones, more than 60% seen once. Regarding this clone: Its specificity is not known.

Sequences were obtained from memory CD4+ T cells sorted from blood. Subset in this sample: CD45RA-negative fraction. The receptor comes from a young man in good health. This chain links TRBV19 with TRBJ2-7, with 10 bases that match TRBD2. In nucleotides, the CDR3 is TGTGCCAGTACAAGGAGCGGGGGGGCCAAAGACAACTACGAGCAGTACTTC. Its translation is CASTRSGGAKDNYEQYF. The variable domain in full, completed from reference TRBV19 and TRBJ2-7, reads DGGITQSPKYLFRKEGQNVTLSCEQNLNHDAMYWYRQDPGQGLRLIYYSQIVNDFQKGDIAEGYSVSREKKESFPLTVTSAQKNPTAFYLCASTRSGGAKDNYEQYFGPGTRLTVT.